This T cell receptor beta chain emerged from a study of identical twins. TCRdb re-derived calls from the 5' RACE reads in MiXCR, one entry per CDR3 protein. The repertoire holds 300,000 to 350,000 distinct CDR3 sequences, around an eighth seen once, with just over 7% in the top ten. Every donor was a healthy Caucasian. The study's findings and limits: Cross-sectional statistics underpinned the conclusions; the same donors were not followed.

The sample holds many counts of this clonotype. The antigen is unknown. CDR3 length: 15 residues. V gave up 5 bases and J gave up 5 bases, with 15 bases separating them. Germline V gene data show CDR1 as LGHDT and CDR2 as YNNKEL (reference sequence). The same specimen was also included in a second study, on yellow fever vaccine responses in identical twins.

The chain carries TRBV3-1 and TRBJ1-4; possibly TRBD1 for D (6 bases). Sequenced: CD8+ T cells sorted from blood. This TCR was recovered from a woman between 18 and 29 years old in good health. In DNA, the CDR3 is TGTGCCAGCAGCGAATTGGACAGCCTGAATGAAAAACTGTTTTTT. Encoded protein: CASSELDSLNEKLFF.